The clone carrying this T cell receptor beta chain was recorded at least ten times. Its antigen is still unknown. The sample originates from a study of neurological immune-mediated disorders. General study findings and limits: TCR clonal expansion peaked in HTLV-1-associated myelopathy patients and was lowest in multiple sclerosis patients. The multiple sclerosis repertoire cluster lacked an association with any feature, whether clinical or MRI.

TCRdb reprocessed the 5' RACE reads via MiXCR and lists one record per CDR3 protein. The sample carries around 62,000 distinct CDR3 sequences, roughly 3.7% recorded once. The V end was cut by 2 bases, the J end by 0 bases, with 18 bases between. The CDR3 totals 17 residues. Germline V gene data show CDR1 as DFQATT and CDR2 as SNEGSKA (reference sequence). This clonotype originated in a man aged 50-59 years with multiple sclerosis. The sample comprised PBMCs. The V and J genes are TRBV20-1 and TRBJ2-3; no clear D. CDR3 DNA: TGCAGTGCTAGAAGGCTCCAAAGAATTACTAGCACAGATACGCAGTATTTT. This codes for CSARRLQRITSTDTQYF.